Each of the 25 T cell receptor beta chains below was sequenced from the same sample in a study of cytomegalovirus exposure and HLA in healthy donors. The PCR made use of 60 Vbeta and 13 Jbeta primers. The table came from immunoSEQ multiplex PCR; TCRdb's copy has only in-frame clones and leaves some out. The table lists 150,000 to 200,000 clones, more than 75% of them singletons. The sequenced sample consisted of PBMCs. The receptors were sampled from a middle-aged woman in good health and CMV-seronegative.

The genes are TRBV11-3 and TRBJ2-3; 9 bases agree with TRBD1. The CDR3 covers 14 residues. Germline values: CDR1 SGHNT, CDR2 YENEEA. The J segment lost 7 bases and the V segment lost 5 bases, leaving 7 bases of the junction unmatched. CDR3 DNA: TGTGCCAGCAGCCCAGGACAGGGGATCTATACGCAGTATTTT. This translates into CASSPGQGIYTQYF.

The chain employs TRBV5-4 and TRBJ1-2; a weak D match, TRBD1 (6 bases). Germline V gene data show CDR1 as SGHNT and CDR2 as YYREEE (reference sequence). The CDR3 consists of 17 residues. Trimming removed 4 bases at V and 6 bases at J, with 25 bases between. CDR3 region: CASSQQGFFNPGDGYTF. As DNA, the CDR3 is TGTGCCAGCAGCCAACAGGGATTCTTCAACCCCGGGGATGGCTACACCTTC.

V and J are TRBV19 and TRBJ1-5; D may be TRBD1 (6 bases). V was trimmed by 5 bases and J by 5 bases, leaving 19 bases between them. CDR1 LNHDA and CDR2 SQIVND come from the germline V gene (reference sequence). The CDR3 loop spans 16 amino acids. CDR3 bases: TGTGCCAGTAGTGTATTCGCCGCCGGGGGGCATCAGCCCCAGCATTTT. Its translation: CASSVFAAGGHQPQHF.

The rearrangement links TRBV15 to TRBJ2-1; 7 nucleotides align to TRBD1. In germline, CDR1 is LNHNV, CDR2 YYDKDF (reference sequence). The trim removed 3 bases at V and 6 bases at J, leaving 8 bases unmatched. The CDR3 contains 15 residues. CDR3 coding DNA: TGTGCCACCAGCAGGGGGACAGCTCCTATCAATGAGCAGTTCTTC. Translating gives CATSRGTAPINEQFF.

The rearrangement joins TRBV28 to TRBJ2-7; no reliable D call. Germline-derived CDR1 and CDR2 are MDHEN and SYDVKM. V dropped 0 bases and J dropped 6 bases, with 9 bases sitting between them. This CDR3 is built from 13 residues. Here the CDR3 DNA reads TGTGCCAGCAGTTTATGGTCCGGGTCCGAGCAGTACTTC. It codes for CASSLWSGSEQYF. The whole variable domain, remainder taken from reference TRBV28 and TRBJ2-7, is DVKVTQSSRYLVKRTGEKVFLECVQDMDHENMFWYRQDPGLGLRLIYFSYDVKMKEKGDIPEGYSVSREKKERFSLILESASTNQTSMYLCASSLWSGSEQYFGPGTRLTVT.

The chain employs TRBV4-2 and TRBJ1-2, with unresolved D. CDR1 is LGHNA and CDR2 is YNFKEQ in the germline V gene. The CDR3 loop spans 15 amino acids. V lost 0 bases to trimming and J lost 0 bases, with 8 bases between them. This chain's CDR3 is CASSQDHTSNYGYTF. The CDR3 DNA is TGTGCCAGCAGCCAAGATCACACATCTAACTATGGCTACACCTTC.

The CDR3 region has the DNA TGTGCCAGCAGCTTAGTCTATAGGGGCATCGCTAATGAAAAACTGTTTTTT. It yields the protein CASSLVYRGIANEKLFF. The rearrangement joins TRBV7-9 to TRBJ1-4; tentative D call: TRBD1 (5 bases). Germline CDR1 reads SEHNR; CDR2 reads FQNEAQ (reference sequence). The V and J ends lost 1 base and 3 bases respectively, with 15 bases between them. The CDR3 contains 17 residues.

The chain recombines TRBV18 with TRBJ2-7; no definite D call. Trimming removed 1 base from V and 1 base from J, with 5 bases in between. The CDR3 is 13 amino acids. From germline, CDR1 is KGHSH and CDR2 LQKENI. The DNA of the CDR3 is TGTGCCAGCTCACCACAACGGTCCTACGAGCAGTACTTC. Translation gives CASSPQRSYEQYF.

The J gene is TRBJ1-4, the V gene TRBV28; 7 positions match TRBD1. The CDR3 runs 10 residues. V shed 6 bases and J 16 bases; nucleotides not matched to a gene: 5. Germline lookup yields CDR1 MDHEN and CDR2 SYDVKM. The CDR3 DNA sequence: TGTGCCAGCAGCCGGGGACAGACGTTTTTT. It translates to CASSRGQTFF.

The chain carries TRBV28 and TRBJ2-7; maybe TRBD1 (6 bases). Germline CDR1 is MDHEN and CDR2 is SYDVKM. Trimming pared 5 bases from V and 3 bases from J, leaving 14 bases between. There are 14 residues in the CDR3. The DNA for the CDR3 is TGTGCCAGCAGTCCCCAGGGGCCCAACTACGAGCAGTACTTC. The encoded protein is CASSPQGPNYEQYF.

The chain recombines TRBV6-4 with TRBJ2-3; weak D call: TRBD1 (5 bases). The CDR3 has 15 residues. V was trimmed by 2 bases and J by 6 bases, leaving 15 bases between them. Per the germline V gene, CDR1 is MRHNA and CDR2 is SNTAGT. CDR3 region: CASSDGTGKGDTQYF. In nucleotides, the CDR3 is TGTGCCAGCAGTGACGGTACAGGAAAGGGGGATACGCAGTATTTT.

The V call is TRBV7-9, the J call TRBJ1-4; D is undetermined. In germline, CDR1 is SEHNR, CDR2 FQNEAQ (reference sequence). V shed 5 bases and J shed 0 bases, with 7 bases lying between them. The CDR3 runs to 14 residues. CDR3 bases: TGTGCCAGCAGCGAGAGTACAACTAATGAAAAACTGTTTTTT. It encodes CASSESTTNEKLFF.

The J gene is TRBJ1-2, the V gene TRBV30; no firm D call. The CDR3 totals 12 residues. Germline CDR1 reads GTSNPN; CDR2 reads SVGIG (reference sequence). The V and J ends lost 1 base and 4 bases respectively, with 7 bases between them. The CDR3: CAWSGLSYGYTF. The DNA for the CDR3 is TGTGCCTGGAGTGGACTGAGCTATGGCTACACCTTC.

CDR3 sequence (DNA): TGTGCCAGCAGCTTAGGACTTAGGGGGTCATTTGAGCAGTTCTTC. It encodes CASSLGLRGSFEQFF. The J gene is TRBJ2-1, the V gene TRBV11-2, with D perhaps TRBD1 (6 bases). Germline CDR1 SGHAT, CDR2 FQNNGV. Trimming took off 1 base at V and 9 bases at J, with 16 bases between the two ends. This CDR3 is 15 amino acids long.

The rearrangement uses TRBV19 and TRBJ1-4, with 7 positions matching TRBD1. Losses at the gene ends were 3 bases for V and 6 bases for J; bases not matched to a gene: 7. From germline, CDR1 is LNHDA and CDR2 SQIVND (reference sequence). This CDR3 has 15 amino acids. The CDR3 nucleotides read TGTGCCAGTAGTATCTGGACAGGCAAAGATGAAAAACTGTTTTTT. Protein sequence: CASSIWTGKDEKLFF. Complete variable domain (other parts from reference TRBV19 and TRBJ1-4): DGGITQSPKYLFRKEGQNVTLSCEQNLNHDAMYWYRQDPGQGLRLIYYSQIVNDFQKGDIAEGYSVSREKKESFPLTVTSAQKNPTAFYLCASSIWTGKDEKLFFGSGTQLSVL.

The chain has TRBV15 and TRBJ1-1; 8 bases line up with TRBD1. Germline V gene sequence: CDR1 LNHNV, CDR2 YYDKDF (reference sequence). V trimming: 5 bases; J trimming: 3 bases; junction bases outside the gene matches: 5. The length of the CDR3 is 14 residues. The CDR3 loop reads CATSSQGEYTEAFF. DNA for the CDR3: TGTGCCACCAGCTCACAGGGGGAGTACACTGAAGCTTTCTTT.

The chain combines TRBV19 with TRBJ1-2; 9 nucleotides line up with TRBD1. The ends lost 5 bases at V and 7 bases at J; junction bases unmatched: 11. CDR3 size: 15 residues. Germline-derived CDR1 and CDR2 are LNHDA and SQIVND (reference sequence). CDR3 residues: CASSPAPGTGFGYTF. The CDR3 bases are TGTGCCAGTAGTCCCGCCCCCGGGACAGGGTTTGGCTACACCTTC.

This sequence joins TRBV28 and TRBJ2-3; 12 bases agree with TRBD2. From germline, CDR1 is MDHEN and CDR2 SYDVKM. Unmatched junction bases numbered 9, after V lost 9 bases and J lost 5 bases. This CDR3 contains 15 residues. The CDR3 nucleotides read TGTGCCAGTCTAGCGGGGGGGCTTCACGGAGATACGCAGTATTTT. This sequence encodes CASLAGGLHGDTQYF.

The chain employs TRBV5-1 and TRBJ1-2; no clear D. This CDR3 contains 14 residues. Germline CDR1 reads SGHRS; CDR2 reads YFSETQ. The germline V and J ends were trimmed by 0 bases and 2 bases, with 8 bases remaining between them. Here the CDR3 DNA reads TGCGCCAGCAGCTTGGCAGGCACGAACTATGGCTACACCTTC. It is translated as CASSLAGTNYGYTF.

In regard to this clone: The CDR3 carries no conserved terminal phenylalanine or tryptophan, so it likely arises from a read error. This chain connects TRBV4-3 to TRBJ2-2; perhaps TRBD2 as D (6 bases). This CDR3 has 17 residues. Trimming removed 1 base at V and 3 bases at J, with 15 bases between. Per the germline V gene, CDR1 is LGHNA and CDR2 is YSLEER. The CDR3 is CASSQAPTGRYTGELFS. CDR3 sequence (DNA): TGCGCCAGCAGCCAAGCGCCTACGGGGAGGTACACCGGGGAGCTGTTTTCT.

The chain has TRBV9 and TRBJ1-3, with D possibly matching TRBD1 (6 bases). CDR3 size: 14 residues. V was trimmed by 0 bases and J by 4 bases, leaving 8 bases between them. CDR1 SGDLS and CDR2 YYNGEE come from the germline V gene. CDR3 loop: CASSVGDRGNTIYF. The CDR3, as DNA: TGTGCCAGCAGCGTAGGAGACAGGGGAAACACCATATATTTT.

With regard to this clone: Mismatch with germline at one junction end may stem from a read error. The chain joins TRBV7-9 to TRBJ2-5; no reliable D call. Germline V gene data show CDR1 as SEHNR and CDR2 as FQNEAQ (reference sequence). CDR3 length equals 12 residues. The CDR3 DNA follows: TGTTCCAGCAGCCCCGGTCAAGAGACCCAGTACTTC. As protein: CSSSPGQETQYF.

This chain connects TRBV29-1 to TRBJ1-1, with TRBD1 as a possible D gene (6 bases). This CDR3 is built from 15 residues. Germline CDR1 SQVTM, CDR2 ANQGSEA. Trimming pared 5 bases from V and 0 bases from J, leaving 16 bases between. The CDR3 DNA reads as TGCAGCGTTTTCCCCTTGACAGGAGTGAACACTGAAGCTTTCTTT. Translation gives CSVFPLTGVNTEAFF.

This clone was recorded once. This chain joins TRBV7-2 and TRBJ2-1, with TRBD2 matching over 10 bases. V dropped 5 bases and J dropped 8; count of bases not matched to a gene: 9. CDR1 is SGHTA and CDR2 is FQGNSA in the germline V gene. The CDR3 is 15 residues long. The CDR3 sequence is CASSTGAGGPYEQFF. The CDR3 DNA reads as TGTGCCAGCAGCACGGGAGCGGGAGGGCCCTATGAGCAGTTCTTC.

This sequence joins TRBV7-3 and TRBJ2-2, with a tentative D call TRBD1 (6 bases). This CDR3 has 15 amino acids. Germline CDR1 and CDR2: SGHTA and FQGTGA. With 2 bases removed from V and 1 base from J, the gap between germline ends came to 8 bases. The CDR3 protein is CASSLRGGNTGELFF. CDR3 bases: TGTGCCAGCAGCTTACGAGGGGGGAACACCGGGGAGCTGTTTTTT.